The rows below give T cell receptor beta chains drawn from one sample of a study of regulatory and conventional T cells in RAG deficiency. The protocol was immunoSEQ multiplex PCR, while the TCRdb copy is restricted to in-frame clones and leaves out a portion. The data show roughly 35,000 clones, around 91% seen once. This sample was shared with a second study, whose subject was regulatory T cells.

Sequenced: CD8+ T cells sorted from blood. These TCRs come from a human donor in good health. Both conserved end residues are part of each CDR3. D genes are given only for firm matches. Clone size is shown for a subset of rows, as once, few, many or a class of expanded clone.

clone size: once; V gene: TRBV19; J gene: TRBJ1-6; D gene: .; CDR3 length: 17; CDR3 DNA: TGTGCCAGTAACCCCGGATTTAGGGGCTCCTATAATTCACCCCTCCACTTT; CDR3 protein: CASNPGFRGSYNSPLHF
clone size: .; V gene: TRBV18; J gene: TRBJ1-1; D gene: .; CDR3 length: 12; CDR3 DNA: TGTGCCAGCTCAAGCGCGAACACTGAAGCTTTCTTT; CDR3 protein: CASSSANTEAFF
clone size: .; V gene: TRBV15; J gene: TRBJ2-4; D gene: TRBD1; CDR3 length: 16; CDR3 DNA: TGTGCCACCAGCAGAGAAGGGACAGGGGTAGAAAACATTCAGTACTTC; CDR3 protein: CATSREGTGVENIQYF
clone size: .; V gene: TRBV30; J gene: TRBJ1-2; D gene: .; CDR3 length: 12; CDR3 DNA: TGTGCCTGGAGTATCGCGGCTAGGGGCTACACCTTC; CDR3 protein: CAWSIAARGYTF
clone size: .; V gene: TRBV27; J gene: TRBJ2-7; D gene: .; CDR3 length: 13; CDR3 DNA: TGTGCCAGCAGTTTACAGGACTCCTACGAGCAGTACTTC; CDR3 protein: CASSLQDSYEQYF
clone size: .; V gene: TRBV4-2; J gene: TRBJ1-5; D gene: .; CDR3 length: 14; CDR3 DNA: TGTGCCAGCAGCCAAGGATGGGGAGGTCAGCCCCAGCATTTT; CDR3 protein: CASSQGWGGQPQHF
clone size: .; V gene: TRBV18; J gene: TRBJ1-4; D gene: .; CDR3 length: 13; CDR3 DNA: TGTGCCAGCTCACCAGGGAGAGATGAAAAACTGTTTTTT; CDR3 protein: CASSPGRDEKLFF
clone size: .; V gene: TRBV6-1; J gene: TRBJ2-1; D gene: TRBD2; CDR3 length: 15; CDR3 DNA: TGTGCCAGCAGTGACGGACTAGCGGGAGACAATGAGCAGTTCTTC; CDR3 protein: CASSDGLAGDNEQFF
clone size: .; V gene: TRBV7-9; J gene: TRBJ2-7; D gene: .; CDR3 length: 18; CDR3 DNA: TGTGCCAGCAGCCCCGGGACAGGGGCTAGCGGGGGGCTCTACGAGCAGTACTTC; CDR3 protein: CASSPGTGASGGLYEQYF
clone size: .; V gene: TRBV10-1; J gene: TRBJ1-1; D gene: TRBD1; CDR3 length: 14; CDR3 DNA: TGCGCCAGCAGCACGAAGAAACAGGGGAATGAAGCTTTCTTT; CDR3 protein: CASSTKKQGNEAFF
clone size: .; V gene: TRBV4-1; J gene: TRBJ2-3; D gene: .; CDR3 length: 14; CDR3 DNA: TGCGCCAGCAGCCAAGATCCGAGCACAGATACGCAGTATTTT; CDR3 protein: CASSQDPSTDTQYF
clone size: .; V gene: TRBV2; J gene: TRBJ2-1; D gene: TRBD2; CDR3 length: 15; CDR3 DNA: TGTGCCAGCAGGGGCCAGGGACTAGCGGCCACAAGGCAGTTCTTC; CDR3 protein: CASRGQGLAATRQFF
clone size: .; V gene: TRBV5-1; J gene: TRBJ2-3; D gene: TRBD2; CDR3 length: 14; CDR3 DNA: TGCGCCAGCAGCTGGAGCGGGGGCACAGATACGCAGTATTTT; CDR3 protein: CASSWSGGTDTQYF
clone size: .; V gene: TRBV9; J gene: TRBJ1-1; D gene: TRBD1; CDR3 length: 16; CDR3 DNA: TGTGCCAGCAGCGCGCCCAAGGACAGGGGGAACACTGAAGCTTTCTTT; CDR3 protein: CASSAPKDRGNTEAFF